Listed below are T cell receptor beta chains from one sample, sequenced in a study of blood T cell repertoires in COVID-19. Produced via immunoSEQ multiplex PCR; TCRdb's table is partial and in-frame only. The data contain about 150,000 clones, around 84% of them singletons. Sequencing was done on a sample of peripheral blood. These receptors all stem from a woman between 50 and 59 years old with acute or convalescent COVID-19. The CDR3 runs from the conserved cysteine through the conserved F or W. Each record gives: D gene, clone size, J gene, V gene, CDR3 DNA, CDR3 protein. A D gene is named only where the DNA matches it firmly. Where a row states a size, it is once, few, many or the class of an expanded clone; other rows omit it.

>NA|NA|TRBJ1-3|TRBV18
TGTGCCAGCTCACCCCGGGACTTCTCTGGAAACACCATATATTTT
CASSPRDFSGNTIYF
>NA|few|TRBJ2-7|TRBV19
TGTGCCAGTAGTATTCGGACAGTAGGCGAGCAGTACTTC
CASSIRTVGEQYF
>NA|few|TRBJ2-2|TRBV29-1
TGCAGCGTTGACAGGGCCGGGGAGCTGTTTTTT
CSVDRAGELFF
>NA|NA|TRBJ2-5|TRBV21-1
TGTGCCAGCAGCAAATTCGAGACCGCTGACAGGGGAGGTTGGGAGACCCAGTACTTC
CASSKFETADRGGWETQYF
>TRBD2|NA|TRBJ2-3|TRBV7-3
TGTGCCAGCAGCTTAAAGGATCTAGCGGGGAGGCCGCGGGATACGCAGTATTTT
CASSLKDLAGRPRDTQYF
>TRBD1|NA|TRBJ2-4|TRBV23-1
TGCGCCAGCAGTCAATGGACAGGCACCGGAGCCAAAAACATTCAGTACTTC
CASSQWTGTGAKNIQYF
>TRBD1|NA|TRBJ1-6|TRBV7-8
TGTGCCAGCAGCTTAGAGGGACAGGCCAATTCACCCCTCCACTTT
CASSLEGQANSPLHF
>NA|NA|TRBJ1-3|TRBV10-1
TGCGCCAGCAGTGCTCATCTCCGGGTAAACAAGAACACCATATATTTT
CASSAHLRVNKNTIYF
>NA|NA|TRBJ2-7|TRBV27
TGTGCCAGCAGTACTCGAAGCTACGAGCAGTACTTC
CASSTRSYEQYF
>NA|NA|TRBJ1-2|TRBV5-1
TGCGCCAGCAGCTTAAACAGGGTTGGCTATGGCTACACCTTC
CASSLNRVGYGYTF
>TRBD2|NA|TRBJ2-1|TRBV14
TGTGCCAGCACCCGGGGGACTAGCGGGGGTTTGGAGCAGTTCTTC
CASTRGTSGGLEQFF
>NA|NA|TRBJ2-1|TRBV9
TGTGCCAGCAGCGGCTCCCTCTTCGGGTACAATGAGCAGTTCTTC
CASSGSLFGYNEQFF
>NA|NA|TRBJ2-1|TRBV4-2
TGTGCCAGCAGCCAAGAGGGCCGTCTCAATGAGCAGTTCTTC
CASSQEGRLNEQFF
>NA|NA|TRBJ1-1|TRBV7-2
TGTGCCAGCAGCTTAGGGTCAGGGTTCACTGAAGCTTTCTTT
CASSLGSGFTEAFF
>NA|NA|TRBJ1-2|TRBV4-3
TGCGCCAGCAGCCAAGATCCGGGGGTAAGGCAAGGCTACACCTTC
CASSQDPGVRQGYTF
>NA|NA|TRBJ1-5|TRBV7-9
TGTGCCAGCAGCTTAGCGGGGGGGCCCCAGCATTTT
CASSLAGGPQHF
>NA|NA|TRBJ2-7|TRBV4-3
TGCGCCAGCAGCCGGGCCCCGAGCAGTTATAAGCAGTACTTC
CASSRAPSSYKQYF
>NA|NA|TRBJ2-7|TRBV20-1
TGCAGTTTCGACAGGCCGGGCGAGCAGTACTTC
CSFDRPGEQYF
>TRBD1|NA|TRBJ1-1|TRBV19
TGTGCCAGTAGTATAAAGGGAACAGGGGGCACTGAAGCTTTCTTT
CASSIKGTGGTEAFF
>NA|once|TRBJ2-7|TRBV5-1
TGCGCCAGCAGCTTGGGAGCAGGGAACGCCTACGAGCAGTACTTC
CASSLGAGNAYEQYF
>TRBD2|NA|TRBJ2-7|TRBV28
TGTGCCAGCAGCCCCTTCTTCGGGACTAGCTCCTACGAGCAGTACTTC
CASSPFFGTSSYEQYF
>NA|NA|TRBJ1-1|TRBV7-9
TGTGCCAGCAGCTTAGAGACAGGAGGCATGCGTGCTTTCTTT
CASSLETGGMRAFF
>TRBD1|NA|TRBJ1-5|TRBV27
TGTGCCAGCAGTCCTGACAGGGATCAGCCCCAGCATTTT
CASSPDRDQPQHF
>TRBD1|few|TRBJ1-2|TRBV6-5
TGTGCCAGCGACAGGGTAAGAGGAGGCTACACCTTC
CASDRVRGGYTF
>TRBD2|few|TRBJ2-1|TRBV5-1
TGCGCCAGCAGCCCTAGCGGGAGTTCCTACAATGAGCAGTTCTTC
CASSPSGSSYNEQFF
>NA|NA|TRBJ2-5|TRBV3-1/TRBV3-2
TGTGCCAGCAGTCCCCCGTTGACAGGGGAGGGGCAAGAGACCCAGTACTTC
CASSPPLTGEGQETQYF
>TRBD1|NA|TRBJ2-2|TRBV27
TGTGCCAGCCGTAGACAGGGGAGGATCGCTACCGGGGAGCTGTTTTTT
CASRRQGRIATGELFF
>TRBD1|NA|TRBJ2-7|TRBV6-5
TGTGCCAGCAGTTACTCCCGACAGGGGTACGAGCAGTACTTC
CASSYSRQGYEQYF
>NA|NA|TRBJ1-6|TRBV5-8
TGTGCCAGCAGTCTCAGGGGAAATAATTCACCCCTCCACTTT
CASSLRGNNSPLHF
>NA|few|TRBJ1-1|TRBV30
TGTGCCTGGAGTGTACTCACTGAAGCTTTCTTT
CAWSVLTEAFF
>TRBD2|NA|TRBJ2-1|TRBV5-6
TGTGCCAGCAGCTTGGGGCTAGCGGGAGCTAATGAGCAGTTCTTC
CASSLGLAGANEQFF
>NA|once|TRBJ2-3|TRBV18
TGTGCCAGCTCACCCGCCGGGGAGGAGGATACGCAGTATTTT
CASSPAGEEDTQYF
>TRBD1|NA|TRBJ1-5|TRBV5-1
TGCGCCAGCAGCCTACAGGGGAATCAGCCCCAGCATTTT
CASSLQGNQPQHF
>NA|NA|TRBJ1-1|TRBV3-1/TRBV3-2
TGTGCCAGCAGCCCCCGGACAGACCGTAGCGCTGAAGCTTTCTTT
CASSPRTDRSAEAFF
>NA|once|TRBJ2-3|TRBV5-1
TGCGCCAGCAGCCCCCAAGGGGGAAATACGCAGTATTTT
CASSPQGGNTQYF